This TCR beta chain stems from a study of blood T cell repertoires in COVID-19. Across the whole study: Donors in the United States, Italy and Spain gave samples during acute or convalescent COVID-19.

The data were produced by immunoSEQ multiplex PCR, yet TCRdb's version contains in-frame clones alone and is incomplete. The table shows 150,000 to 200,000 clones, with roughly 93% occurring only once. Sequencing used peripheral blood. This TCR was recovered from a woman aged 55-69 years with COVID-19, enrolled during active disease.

CDR3 in amino acids: CASRAQQGGNQPQHF. CDR3 DNA: TGTGCCAGCAGGGCCCAACAGGGGGGCAATCAGCCCCAGCATTTT. The chain uses TRBV6-5 and TRBJ1-5; TRBD1 matches 8 bases. The CDR3 contains 15 residues. Germline values: CDR1 MNHEY, CDR2 SVGAGI. V lost 6 bases and J lost 2; bases outside the gene matches: 6.